This TCR beta chain was recorded in a study of blood T cell repertoires in COVID-19. Study information: Acute-phase and convalescent COVID-19 samples originated in the United States, Italy and Spain. T cells, B-cell-depleted T cells, or PBMCs provided the cDNA or gDNA that served as material.

Per the original data handling: By means of reference gene primer amplification, nucleated cell counts were estimated. Method: immunoSEQ multiplex PCR; TCRdb's copy keeps in-frame clones and lacks some. V and J calls and clone size are as listed in that table; D and trimming were resolved from the DNA. This repertoire shows 130,000 to 150,000 clones, approximately 88% found once; its top ten account for 1.5% to 2%. This clone was counted between two and nine times. Looked up from germline, CDR1 is DFQATT and CDR2 is SNEGSKA (reference sequence). CDR3 length: 11 residues. Deletions cut 6 bases from V and 7 bases from J, with 12 bases between.

The chain uses TRBV20-1 and TRBJ1-2; TRBD1 might be the D (5 bases). Material for sequencing was peripheral blood. This TCR came from a woman between 50 and 59 years old with acute or convalescent COVID-19. The CDR3 sequence: CSALGVSGYTF. In DNA form, the CDR3 reads TGCAGTGCCCTAGGGGTCTCTGGCTACACCTTC.